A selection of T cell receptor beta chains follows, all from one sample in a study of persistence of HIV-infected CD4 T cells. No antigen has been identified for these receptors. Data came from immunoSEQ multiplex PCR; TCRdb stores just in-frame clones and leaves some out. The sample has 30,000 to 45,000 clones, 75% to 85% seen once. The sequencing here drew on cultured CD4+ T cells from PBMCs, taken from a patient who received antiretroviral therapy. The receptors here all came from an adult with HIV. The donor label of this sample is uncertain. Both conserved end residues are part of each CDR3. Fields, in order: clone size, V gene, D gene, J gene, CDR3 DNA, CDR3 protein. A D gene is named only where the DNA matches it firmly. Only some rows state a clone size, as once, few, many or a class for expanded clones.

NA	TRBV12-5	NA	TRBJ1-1	TGTGCTAGTGGTTTGGTACACGGGAGGATGAACACTGAAGCTTTCTTT	CASGLVHGRMNTEAFF
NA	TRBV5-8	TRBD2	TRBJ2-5	TGTGCCAGCAGCTTGGAGATCGGGCGGGGGGCCGGAGAGACCCAGTACTTC	CASSLEIGRGAGETQYF
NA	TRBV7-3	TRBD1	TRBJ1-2	TGTGCCAGCAGCCCTACAGGGGTGGGCTATGGCTACACCTTC	CASSPTGVGYGYTF
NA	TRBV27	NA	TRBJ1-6	TGTGCCAGCAGTTTGGAGTTCGGAAATAATTCACCCCTCCACTTT	CASSLEFGNNSPLHF
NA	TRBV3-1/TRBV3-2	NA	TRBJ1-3	TGTGCCAGCAGCCAGGGTTTCGCTGGAAACACCATATATTTT	CASSQGFAGNTIYF
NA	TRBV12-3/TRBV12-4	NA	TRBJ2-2	TGTGCCAGCAGATTAGCGACCGGGGAGCTGTTTTTT	CASRLATGELFF
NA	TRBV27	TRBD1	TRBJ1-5	TGTGCCAGCAGTAGCTACAGGGGTTCTGGCAATCAGCCCCAGCATTTT	CASSSYRGSGNQPQHF
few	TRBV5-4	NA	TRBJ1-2	TGTGCCAGCAGCGTGGGGGGCTATGGCTACACCTTC	CASSVGGYGYTF
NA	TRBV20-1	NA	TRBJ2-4	TGCAGTGCTAGTTCCCCCCAACTAGCCAAAAACATTCAGTACTTC	CSASSPQLAKNIQYF
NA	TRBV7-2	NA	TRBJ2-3	TGTGCCAGCAGCTTAGGCACATTCACAGATACGCAGTATTTT	CASSLGTFTDTQYF
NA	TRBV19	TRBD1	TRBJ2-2	TGTGCCAGTTCACAGGGGGCGAACACCGGGGAGCTGTTTTTT	CASSQGANTGELFF
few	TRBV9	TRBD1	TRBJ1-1	TGTGCCAGCAGCCCCGGTCACAGGGGGGGCACTGAAGCTTTCTTT	CASSPGHRGGTEAFF
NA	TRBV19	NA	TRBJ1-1	TGTGCCAGTAACAGGGCAACCCAAAGAATCACTGAAGCTTTCTTT	CASNRATQRITEAFF
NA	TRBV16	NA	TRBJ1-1	TGTGCCAGCAGCCCTTCCAGTTCAGGAACTGAAGCTTTCTTT	CASSPSSSGTEAFF
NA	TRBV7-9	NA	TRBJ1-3	TGTGCCAGCGGAGGAGGAAACACCATATATTTT	CASGGGNTIYF
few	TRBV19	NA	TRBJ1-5	TGTGCCAGTAGTATTGGGGTACGTGAGCCCCAGCATTTT	CASSIGVREPQHF
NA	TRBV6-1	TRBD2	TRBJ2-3	TGTGCCAGCAGTGATATGACTAGCGGGGGGAACGTAGATACGCAGTATTTT	CASSDMTSGGNVDTQYF
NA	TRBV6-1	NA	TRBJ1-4	TGTGCCAGCAGTGATCCAGCAACTAATGAAAAACTGTTTTTT	CASSDPATNEKLFF
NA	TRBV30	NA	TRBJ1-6	TGTGCCTGGAGTTGGTGGCAGGGTAATTCACCCCTCCACTTT	CAWSWWQGNSPLHF
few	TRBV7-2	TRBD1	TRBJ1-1	TGTGCCAGCAGCCCCAGATCTGGGACAGGGTTCTCTGAAGCTTTCTTT	CASSPRSGTGFSEAFF
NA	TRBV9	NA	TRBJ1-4	TGTGCCAGCAGCGTAGAAGTGGGGTTTAATGAAAAACTGTTTTTT	CASSVEVGFNEKLFF
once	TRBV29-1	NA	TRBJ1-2	TGCAGCGCCTACCGGGGCGGCCTTAGGGGCTACACCTTC	CSAYRGGLRGYTF
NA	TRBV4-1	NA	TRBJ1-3	TGCGCCAGCAGCCAAGATCGGTTAACAGGCTCTGGAAACACCATATATTTT	CASSQDRLTGSGNTIYF
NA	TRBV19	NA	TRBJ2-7	TGTGCCAGTATGGGAAAGCTCTCCTACGAGCAGTACTTC	CASMGKLSYEQYF